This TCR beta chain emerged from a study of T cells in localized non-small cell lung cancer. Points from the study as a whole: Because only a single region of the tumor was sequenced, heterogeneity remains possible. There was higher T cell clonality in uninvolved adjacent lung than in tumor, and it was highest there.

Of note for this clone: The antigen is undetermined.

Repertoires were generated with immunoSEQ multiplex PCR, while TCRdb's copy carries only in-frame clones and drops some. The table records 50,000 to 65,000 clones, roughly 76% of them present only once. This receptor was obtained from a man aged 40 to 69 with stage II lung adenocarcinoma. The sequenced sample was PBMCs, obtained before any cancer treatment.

This CDR3 is CASGQGGGGYEQYF. The DNA of the CDR3 is TGCGCCAGCGGGCAGGGCGGTGGAGGCTACGAGCAGTACTTC. This chain connects TRBV10-2 to TRBJ2-7; D could derive from TRBD1 or TRBD2 (5 bases each). This CDR3 is 14 amino acids long. Trimming shortened V by 8 bases and J by 3 bases, and 17 bases separated the two germline ends. Per germline, CDR1 WSHSY and CDR2 SAAADI.